These 32 T cell receptor beta chains came from one sample sequenced in a study of glioma-infiltrating T cells. Amplification of TCR alpha and beta CDR3 regions from RNA used iRepertoire nested multiplex PCR. TCRdb itself ran the multiplex PCR reads through MiXCR, one entry per CDR3 protein. The sample shows about 89,000 distinct CDR3 sequences, under 30% of them seen only once. Sample: glioma tissue, nonneoplastic brain tissue, or PBMCs (not recorded which). The receptors derive from a human donor with low-grade glioma or glioblastoma, undergoing nonglioma brain surgery, or in good health (not recorded which).

This chain links TRBV7-9 with TRBJ2-7; unclear D gene. Trimming pared 5 bases from V and 3 bases from J, leaving 14 bases between. Germline V gene lookup returns CDR1 SEHNR and CDR2 FQNEAQ (reference sequence). The CDR3 length is 14 residues. CDR3 residues: CASSPYGRGYEQYF. CDR3 DNA sequence: TGTGCCAGCAGCCCTTATGGCAGAGGCTACGAGCAGTACTTC.

This clonotype showed up just a few times. The junction departs from the called germline gene at one end, perhaps through a read error. The V gene is TRBV18, the J gene TRBJ1-1; D is undetermined. CDR1 and CDR2 (germline): KGHSH, LQKENI. The CDR3 is 13 residues long. The DNA for the CDR3 is TGTGCCAGCGCACCAGGAGACGTCACTGAAGCTTTCTTT. It translates to CASAPGDVTEAFF.

This clonotype has ten or more counts. The rearrangement uses TRBV4-1 and TRBJ2-1, with no clear D. CDR3 size: 13 residues. The V and J ends lost 1 base and 5 bases respectively, with 6 bases between them. Germline CDR1 is MGHRA and CDR2 is YSYEKL. The CDR3 region is CASSQGPDNEQFF. Here the CDR3 DNA reads TGCGCCAGCAGCCAAGGGCCTGACAATGAGCAGTTCTTC.

The V call is TRBV20-1, the J call TRBJ1-2; D remains ambiguous. V dropped 2 bases and J dropped 6 bases, with 10 bases sitting between them. Germline-derived CDR1 and CDR2 are DFQATT and SNEGSKA (reference sequence). The CDR3 has 12 amino acids. The CDR3 sequence is CSARCWANGYTF. The CDR3 DNA is TGCAGTGCTAGATGTTGGGCCAATGGCTACACCTTC.

This clonotype was seen repeatedly, ten times or more. The chain joins TRBV4-1 to TRBJ2-3, with D unclear. Per germline, CDR1 MGHRA and CDR2 YSYEKL. There are 15 residues in the CDR3. The V end was cut by 4 bases, the J end by 4 bases, with 15 bases between. The CDR3 loop reads CASSPQNGAPDTQYF. Here the CDR3 DNA reads TGCGCCAGCAGCCCTCAGAACGGCGCACCAGATACGCAGTATTTT.

V and J are TRBV5-1 and TRBJ2-1, with 9 bases that match TRBD2. This CDR3 comprises 17 residues. With V trimmed by 1 base and J by 6 bases, 11 bases remained unmatched. CDR1 and CDR2 from the germline V gene are SGHRS and YFSETQ. CDR3 DNA sequence: TGCGCCAGCAGCTTGAATATCCTAGCGGGGCCCTCCAATGAGCAGTTCTTC. As protein: CASSLNILAGPSNEQFF.

This clonotype was seen many times. The rearrangement links TRBV15 to TRBJ2-7; tentatively, D is TRBD1 (5 bases). Trimming took off 1 base at V and 1 base at J, with 8 bases between the two ends. CDR1 LNHNV and CDR2 YYDKDF come from the germline V gene (reference sequence). The CDR3 contains 14 residues. Here the CDR3 DNA reads TGTGCCACCAGCAGAGCCCGACAGTCCTACGAGCAGTACTTC. Translating gives CATSRARQSYEQYF.

The gene calls are TRBV12-3 or TRBV12-4 and TRBJ2-7; D unresolved. The CDR3 extends over 15 amino acids. V lost 6 bases, J lost 0 bases, and 15 bases lay in between. As DNA, the CDR3 is TGTGCCAGCAGCAGACTTGACTCGGCCTCCTACGAGCAGTACTTC. Amino acid sequence: CASSRLDSASYEQYF.

In the case of this clonotype: Since a much larger clone is just one base distant, this may be a read error. The chain couples TRBV2 to TRBJ1-1, with 7 nucleotides matching TRBD1. CDR3 size: 14 residues. Germline CDR1 and CDR2: SNHLY and FYNNEI. The V gene end was trimmed by 9 bases and the J gene end by 0 bases; junction bases not matched to a gene: 7. The CDR3 sequence: CARTDTGVNTEAFF. The CDR3 region has the DNA TGTGCCAGGACTGATACAGGGGTGAACACTGAAGCTTTCTTT. Drawing the rest from reference TRBV2 and TRBJ1-1, the complete variable domain is EPEVTQTPSHQVTQMGQEVILRCVPISNHLYFYWYRQILGQKVEFLVSFYNNEISEKSEIFDDQFSVERPDGSNFTLKIRSTKLEDSAMYFCARTDTGVNTEAFFGQGTRLTVV.

This clonotype was recorded many times. The chain joins TRBV6-5 to TRBJ2-3; D is ambiguous. CDR1 and CDR2 from the germline V gene are MNHEY and SVGAGI. CDR3 size: 15 residues. Trimming shortened V by 1 base and J by 0 bases, and 8 bases separated the two germline ends. In nucleotides, the CDR3 is TGTGCCAGCAGTTACTACAGATCTAGCACAGATACGCAGTATTTT. Translated, it gives CASSYYRSSTDTQYF.

V is TRBV7-8 and J is TRBJ2-7; D is possibly TRBD2 (6 bases). Looked up from germline, CDR1 is SGHVS and CDR2 is FQNEAQ. V lost 7 bases and J lost 8, with 27 bases in between. The CDR3 totals 16 residues. Here the CDR3 reads CASIPGGTSSYNKQYF. Here the CDR3 DNA reads TGTGCCAGCATCCCAGGCGGGACGAGCTCCTACAATAAGCAGTACTTC.

The chain recombines TRBV3-1 with TRBJ2-2; no reliable D call. Germline values: CDR1 LGHDT, CDR2 YNNKEL (reference sequence). Deletions cut 1 base from V and 3 bases from J, with 6 bases between. This CDR3 is built from 14 residues. CDR3 sequence (DNA): TGTGCCAGCAGCCAAGCCACCCACACCGGGGAGCTGTTTTTT. Translated, it gives CASSQATHTGELFF.

Turning to this clonotype: A much larger clone lies one base from this, so it may be a read error. The rearrangement uses TRBV7-6 and TRBJ2-5; 7 bases fit TRBD2. This CDR3 spans 14 amino acids. Germline-derived CDR1 and CDR2 are SGHVS and FNYEAQ. Here the CDR3 reads CASGLGGRGETQYF. As DNA, the CDR3 is TGTGCCAGCGGCTTAGGCGGGAGAGGAGAGACCCAGTACTTC.

This clonotype occurred many times. V usage is TRBV3-1 and J usage is TRBJ2-7; D is unresolved. Trimming left V 2 bases short and J 9 bases short, with 17 bases between. This CDR3 contains 14 residues. Germline values: CDR1 LGHDT, CDR2 YNNKEL (reference sequence). Here the CDR3 reads CASSQWALGGGQYF. CDR3 bases: TGTGCCAGCAGCCAATGGGCCCTAGGTGGTGGGCAGTACTTC.

The chain combines TRBV12-3 or TRBV12-4 with TRBJ1-3; D remains ambiguous. This CDR3 contains 16 residues. V shed 3 bases and J shed 0 bases, with 12 bases lying between them. The CDR3 DNA reads TGTGCCAGCAGTTTGGGCAGACCTGACTCTGGAAACACCATATATTTT. Encoded protein: CASSLGRPDSGNTIYF.

This sequence joins TRBV14 and TRBJ1-1, with 7 bases that match TRBD1. The V and J ends lost 4 bases and 8 bases, in that order; junction bases with no gene match: 19. CDR1 SGHDN and CDR2 FVKESK come from the germline V gene. The length of the CDR3 is 17 residues. CDR3 residues: CASSPTSYRGTVSEAFF. In DNA, the CDR3 is TGTGCCAGCAGCCCGACCTCCTACAGGGGCACGGTTAGCGAAGCTTTCTTT.

This clonotype has ten or more counts. The chain links TRBV20-1 to TRBJ2-7, with TRBD2 as a possible D gene (6 bases). CDR1 DFQATT and CDR2 SNEGSKA come from the germline V gene (reference sequence). Trimming cost V 1 base and J 5 bases, with 12 bases left between them. The length of the CDR3 is 13 residues. The CDR3 protein is CSARGGNMDEQYF. CDR3 bases: TGCAGTGCTAGAGGCGGGAACATGGACGAGCAGTACTTC.

Many counts were recorded for this clonotype. The chain carries TRBV10-2 and TRBJ1-1; 12 bases map to TRBD1. The V segment lost 4 bases and the J segment 1 base; nucleotides outside the gene matches: 4. This CDR3 is 16 amino acids long. The germline V gene encodes CDR1 WSHSY and CDR2 SAAADI. The CDR3 DNA sequence: TGCGCCAGCAGTGGGGGACAGGGGGCTTGGAACACTGAAGCTTTCTTT. It specifies CASSGGQGAWNTEAFF.

This clonotype was recorded many times. The V gene is TRBV2, the J gene TRBJ2-1; 8 bases align to TRBD2. This CDR3 contains 12 residues. The J segment lost 14 bases and the V segment lost 4 bases, leaving 7 bases of the junction unmatched. Germline V gives CDR1 SNHLY, CDR2 FYNNEI. CDR3 bases: TGTGCCAGCAGTGTCATAGCGGGATGGGAGTTCTTC. It translates to CASSVIAGWEFF.

This clonotype came up many times. The chain couples TRBV12-3 or TRBV12-4 to TRBJ2-7; the D gene could be TRBD1 or TRBD2 (5 bases each). The CDR3 consists of 12 residues. V was clipped by 1 base and J by 6 bases, with 7 bases between them. The CDR3 DNA is TGTGCCAGCAGTTTAGGAGGGGTCGAGCAGTACTTC. Translation gives CASSLGGVEQYF.

V is TRBV20-1 and J is TRBJ1-1, with TRBD1 as a possible D gene (6 bases). Germline-derived CDR1 and CDR2 are DFQATT and SNEGSKA (reference sequence). The CDR3 contains 17 residues. Trimming took 0 bases from V and 4 from J, leaving 21 bases between them. CDR3 nucleotide sequence: TGCAGTGCTAGAGATCTGGGGGGGGGGGGCGAAGGCACTGAAGCTTTCTTT. This sequence encodes CSARDLGGGGEGTEAFF.

Only one count was recorded for this clonotype. A much larger clonotype is one base distant, so this may be a read error. The V call is TRBV19, the J call TRBJ2-7; tentative D call: TRBD1 (5 bases). The CDR3 runs to 15 residues. Germline CDR1 reads LNHDA; CDR2 reads SQIVND (reference sequence). Written as DNA, the CDR3 is TGTGCCAGTAGTATGGCCGACAGCGTTACCTACAAGCAGTACTTC. This codes for CASSMADSVTYKQYF.

For this clonotype: This sequence may be a read error, since a much larger clone differs from it by one base. The CDR3 DNA sequence: TGTGGCAGCAGCTTAGGGCTAGCGGGGTACACAGATACGCAGTATTTT. Its translation is CGSSLGLAGYTDTQYF. The chain carries TRBV7-8 and TRBJ2-3; 9 bases match TRBD2. The CDR3 totals 16 residues. Germline V gene data show CDR1 as SGHVS and CDR2 as FQNEAQ.

Concerning this clonotype: Since a much larger clone is just one base distant, this may be a read error. J is TRBJ2-5 and V is TRBV7-2; 7 bases align to TRBD2. The CDR3 is 15 amino acids. Germline CDR1 reads SGHTA; CDR2 reads FQGNSA. CDR3 coding DNA: TGTGCCAGCAGCTTAATGGCTAGCGGCCAAGGGACCCAGTACTTC. Translation: CASSLMASGQGTQYF.

This clonotype was recorded many times. This chain uses TRBV27 with TRBJ1-3; 7 bases align to TRBD1. The CDR3 extends over 15 amino acids. The germline gives CDR1 MNHEY, CDR2 SMNVEV (reference sequence). V dropped 2 bases and J dropped 4; count of bases not matched to a gene: 5. The CDR3 protein is CASSLTGASGNTIYF. The CDR3 DNA follows: TGTGCCAGCAGTTTAACAGGGGCATCCGGAAACACCATATATTTT.

In its sample, this clonotype was seen many times. The chain has TRBV10-3 and TRBJ1-2; no reliable D call. V was cut by 5 bases and J by 5 bases, with 15 bases left in between. This CDR3 spans 14 amino acids. Germline CDR1 is ENHRY and CDR2 is SYGVKD. The DNA of the CDR3 is TGTGCCATCAGTCGCCCAGGCGAAGAATATGGCTACACCTTC. The encoded protein is CAISRPGEEYGYTF.

This clonotype was found many times. This chain connects TRBV6-1 to TRBJ2-4, with 7 nucleotides matching TRBD1. The CDR3 loop spans 16 amino acids. The V and J ends lost 7 bases and 7 bases, in that order; junction bases with no gene match: 16. CDR1 and CDR2 (germline): MNHNS, SASEGT. CDR3 protein: CASTGQALSEGNIQYF. DNA for the CDR3: TGTGCCAGCACTGGACAGGCCCTCTCAGAGGGGAACATTCAGTACTTC.

This clonotype was picked up many times. The genes are TRBV20-1 and TRBJ2-3; 13 bases fit TRBD2. This CDR3 has 15 residues. Germline V lookup: CDR1 DFQATT, CDR2 SNEGSKA (reference sequence). J lost 4 bases, V lost 4 bases, and 5 bases had no gene match. CDR3 DNA sequence: TGCAGTGCTAAACTAGCGGGAGGGCGAGCAGATACGCAGTATTTT. It encodes CSAKLAGGRADTQYF.

The chain links TRBV2 to TRBJ1-2; 10 bases line up with TRBD1. V lost 4 bases to trimming and J lost 7 bases; unmatched junction nucleotides: 0. Germline V lookup: CDR1 SNHLY, CDR2 FYNNEI. The CDR3 covers 12 residues. The DNA of the CDR3 is TGTGCCAGCAGTGGGGACAGGGGTGGCTACACCTTC. Translating gives CASSGDRGGYTF. Looking up the rest from reference TRBV2 and TRBJ1-2 gives the full variable domain: EPEVTQTPSHQVTQMGQEVILRCVPISNHLYFYWYRQILGQKVEFLVSFYNNEISEKSEIFDDQFSVERPDGSNFTLKIRSTKLEDSAMYFCASSGDRGGYTFGSGTRLTVV.

This clonotype was recorded at least ten times. This chain joins TRBV6-1 and TRBJ2-3; 10 bases are a match to TRBD1. The CDR3 consists of 15 residues. V shed 7 bases and J 1 base; nucleotides not matched to a gene: 5. From germline, CDR1 is MNHNS and CDR2 SASEGT. CDR3 sequence (DNA): TGTGCCAGCACCAGGGACAGGGGAGGCACAGATACGCAGTATTTT. It codes for CASTRDRGGTDTQYF.

The rearrangement uses TRBV3-1 and TRBJ1-3, with no clear D. The CDR3 contains 14 residues. Trimming took off 6 bases at V and 1 base at J, with 10 bases between the two ends. Looked up from germline, CDR1 is LGHDT and CDR2 is YNNKEL (reference sequence). CDR3 in amino acids: CASSRSASGNTIYF. The CDR3 DNA reads as TGTGCCAGCAGTAGAAGTGCGTCTGGAAACACCATATATTTT.

In this sample, this clonotype turned up many times. V usage is TRBV29-1 and J usage is TRBJ1-2; D is unresolved. Germline V gene data show CDR1 as SQVTM and CDR2 as ANQGSEA. The CDR3 runs to 8 residues. The V end lost 5 bases, the J end lost 6 bases, and 1 base lay between the germline ends. The CDR3: CSVNGYTF. In DNA form, the CDR3 reads TGCAGCGTTAATGGCTACACCTTC.